The next 17 T cell receptor beta chains were all read from a single sample in a study of T-cell memory formation after mild COVID-19. TCRdb reprocessed the 5' RACE reads via MiXCR and lists one record per CDR3 protein. The table lists about 360,000 distinct CDR3 sequences, about 15% of them singletons. Material for sequencing was PBMCs or a T cell subset sorted from them (not recorded which). Receptor source: a young man who had mild COVID-19 (a few samples of this study predate the infection). Cell type and time point are not known.

This clonotype was observed a handful of times. This chain connects TRBV19 to TRBJ2-7, with 7 bases that match TRBD1. After removal of 5 bases from V and 0 bases from J, the junction contained 4 bases not matched to a gene. There are 14 residues in the CDR3. Germline V lookup: CDR1 LNHDA, CDR2 SQIVND (reference sequence). The CDR3 region is CASSHQGVSYEQYF. The CDR3 bases are TGTGCCAGTAGTCACCAGGGGGTCTCCTACGAGCAGTACTTC.

This clonotype appeared once. V is TRBV20-1 and J is TRBJ2-5; D may correspond to TRBD1 or TRBD2 (5 bases each). This CDR3 has 14 amino acids. Trimming cost V 3 bases and J 3 bases, with 14 bases left between them. Germline CDR1 reads DFQATT; CDR2 reads SNEGSKA (reference sequence). The CDR3 loop reads CSARTPGREETQYF. CDR3 nucleotides: TGCAGTGCTAGGACACCGGGACGGGAAGAGACCCAGTACTTC.

The chain is built from TRBV9 and TRBJ1-6, with D possibly matching TRBD1 (5 bases). The CDR3 consists of 18 residues. Germline CDR1 is SGDLS and CDR2 is YYNGEE. Trimming cost V 0 bases and J 0 bases, with 13 bases left between them. This CDR3 reads CASSVGYRTSSYNSPLHF. CDR3 sequence (DNA): TGTGCCAGCAGCGTAGGGTACAGGACGAGCTCCTATAATTCACCCCTCCACTTT.

The V gene is TRBV6-5, the J gene TRBJ2-3, with 8 bases lining up with TRBD1. The V segment lost 4 bases and the J segment 4 bases; nucleotides outside the gene matches: 4. Germline V gives CDR1 MNHEY, CDR2 SVGAGI. The CDR3 has 14 amino acids. In nucleotides, the CDR3 is TGTGCCAGCAGTTCCGGACAGGGTCCAGATACGCAGTATTTT. It is translated as CASSSGQGPDTQYF.

The chain joins TRBV29-1 to TRBJ1-3; no clear D. This CDR3 has 13 residues. The ends were cut back, 4 bases at V and 1 base at J, with 8 bases in the middle. Germline V gives CDR1 SQVTM, CDR2 ANQGSEA. Here the CDR3 reads CSVVLGSGNTIYF. CDR3 in DNA: TGCAGCGTTGTCCTGGGTTCTGGAAACACCATATATTTT.

This clonotype has only a few counts. One end of the junction does not line up with germline, which may come from a read error. CDR3 amino acids: CASSFGRYNGQFF. In DNA form, the CDR3 reads TGTGCCAGCAGTTTTGGCAGGTACAATGGGCAGTTCTTC. The chain has TRBV12-3 or TRBV12-4 and TRBJ2-1, with D uncertain. The CDR3 extends over 13 amino acids.

This clonotype was counted many times. This sequence joins TRBV2 and TRBJ2-1; TRBD2 agrees at 8 bases. CDR1 and CDR2 from the germline V gene are SNHLY and FYNNEI. V lost 8 bases and J lost 3; bases outside the gene matches: 9. This CDR3 comprises 15 residues. CDR3 region: CASAAQAGGYNEQFF. The CDR3 DNA is TGTGCCAGCGCGGCCCAGGCGGGGGGCTACAATGAGCAGTTCTTC.

There are a few counts of this clonotype. V gene TRBV3-1 combines with J gene TRBJ2-5, with D unresolved. Germline V CDR1 and CDR2: LGHDT, YNNKEL (reference sequence). The length of the CDR3 is 13 residues. The V end lost 0 bases, the J end lost 5 bases, and 7 bases lay between the germline ends. The CDR3 region has the DNA TGTGCCAGCAGCCAAGAACCCCGGGAGACCCAGTACTTC. Encoded protein: CASSQEPRETQYF.

This clonotype has a handful of counts. This chain joins TRBV5-1 and TRBJ1-4; D unclear. The CDR3 is made up of 15 amino acids. Trimming took 0 bases from V and 0 from J, leaving 6 bases between them. The germline V gene has CDR1 SGHRS and CDR2 YFSETQ. The CDR3 DNA reads TGCGCCAGCAGCTTGGGATACGCAACTAATGAAAAACTGTTTTTT. Its protein product is CASSLGYATNEKLFF.

This clonotype was seen more than once but under ten times. V gene TRBV12-3 or TRBV12-4 combines with J gene TRBJ1-1; D possibly corresponds to TRBD1 (6 bases). The V end was cut by 6 bases, the J end by 1 base, with 15 bases between. CDR3 size: 15 residues. The CDR3 spells CASSPRTRGNTEAFF. The CDR3 DNA is TGTGCCAGCAGCCCACGTACCAGGGGGAACACTGAAGCTTTCTTT.

This chain joins TRBV15 and TRBJ2-5; perhaps TRBD2 as D (5 bases). CDR1 is LNHNV, CDR2 YYDKDF, per germline (reference sequence). V lost 5 bases and J 4 bases, leaving 11 bases between the germline ends. The CDR3 is 13 amino acids. DNA of the CDR3: TGTGCCACCAGCCGGCTAGCCCGAGAGACCCAGTACTTC. This sequence encodes CATSRLARETQYF.

The gene calls are TRBV4-1 and TRBJ1-2, with D possibly TRBD1 on 6 matching bases. V gave up 2 bases and J gave up 12 bases, with 16 bases separating them. Germline V gene lookup returns CDR1 MGHRA and CDR2 YSYEKL. The CDR3 covers 13 residues. This CDR3 is CASSQSSGVEDTF. The CDR3 nucleotides read TGCGCCAGCAGCCAAAGCTCAGGGGTAGAGGACACCTTC.

The chain has TRBV5-1 and TRBJ2-3; D is ambiguous. CDR3 length equals 15 residues. Germline V gene data show CDR1 as SGHRS and CDR2 as YFSETQ. The V gene lost 0 bases and the J gene lost 2 bases, with 10 bases spanning the gap. Written as DNA, the CDR3 is TGCGCCAGCAGCTTGGTTCGTGGAACCACAGATACGCAGTATTTT. This gives the protein CASSLVRGTTDTQYF.

This clonotype was picked up a small number of times. V and J are TRBV18 and TRBJ1-1, with D perhaps matching TRBD1 (5 bases). There are 14 residues in the CDR3. V lost 3 bases and J lost 4, with 12 bases in between. CDR1 is KGHSH and CDR2 is LQKENI in the germline V gene. This chain's CDR3 is CASSPWGESTEAFF. The CDR3 DNA is TGTGCCAGCTCACCCTGGGGGGAGAGCACTGAAGCTTTCTTT.

This clonotype turned up a few times. The rearrangement joins TRBV18 to TRBJ1-4; no clear D gene. Germline CDR1 reads KGHSH; CDR2 reads LQKENI. Trimming shortened V by 2 bases and J by 2 bases, and 9 bases separated the two germline ends. This CDR3 contains 15 residues. The CDR3 sequence: CASSPSAGTNEKLFF. The DNA of the CDR3 is TGTGCCAGCTCACCATCGGCTGGTACTAATGAAAAACTGTTTTTT.

In this sample, this clonotype turned up a few times. The junction differs from germline at one of its ends, possibly a read error. The gene calls are TRBV5-6 and TRBJ2-1; 7 bases align to TRBD2. Germline lookup yields CDR1 SGHDT and CDR2 YYEEEE. The CDR3 is made up of 15 amino acids. CDR3 nucleotide sequence: TGTGCCAGCAGCTTGTTGGGGCTAGCGGTCCATAGGTTGTCCTTC. This sequence encodes CASSLLGLAVHRLSF.

The DNA for the CDR3 is TGTGCCAGCAGCACCGGGGCGAACACTGAAGCTTTCTTT. Protein sequence: CASSTGANTEAFF. The V and J genes are TRBV11-3 and TRBJ1-1; tentative D call: TRBD1 (5 bases). Per the germline V gene, CDR1 is SGHNT and CDR2 is YENEEA. The CDR3 has 13 residues. Trimming took 5 bases from V and 1 from J, leaving 8 bases between them.